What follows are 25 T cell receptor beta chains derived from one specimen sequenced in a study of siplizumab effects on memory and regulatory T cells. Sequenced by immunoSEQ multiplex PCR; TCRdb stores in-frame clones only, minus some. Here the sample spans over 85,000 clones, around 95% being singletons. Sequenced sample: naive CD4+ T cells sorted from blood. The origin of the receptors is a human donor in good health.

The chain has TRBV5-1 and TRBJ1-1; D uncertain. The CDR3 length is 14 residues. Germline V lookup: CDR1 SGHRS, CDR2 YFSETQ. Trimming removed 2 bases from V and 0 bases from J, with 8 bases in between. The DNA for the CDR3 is TGCGCCAGCAGCTTAAGGACCATGAACACTGAAGCTTTCTTT. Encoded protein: CASSLRTMNTEAFF.

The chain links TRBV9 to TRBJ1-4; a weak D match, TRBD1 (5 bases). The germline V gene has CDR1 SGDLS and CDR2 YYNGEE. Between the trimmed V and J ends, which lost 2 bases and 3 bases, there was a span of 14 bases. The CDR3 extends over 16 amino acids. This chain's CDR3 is CASSVSTGGANEKLFF. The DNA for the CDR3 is TGTGCCAGCAGCGTGAGTACCGGGGGTGCTAATGAAAAACTGTTTTTT.

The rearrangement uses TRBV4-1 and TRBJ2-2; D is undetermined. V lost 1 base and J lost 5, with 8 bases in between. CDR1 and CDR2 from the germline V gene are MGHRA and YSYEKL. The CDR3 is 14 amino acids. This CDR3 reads CASSQVGRTGELFF. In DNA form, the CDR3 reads TGCGCCAGCAGCCAAGTCGGGCGGACCGGGGAGCTGTTTTTT.

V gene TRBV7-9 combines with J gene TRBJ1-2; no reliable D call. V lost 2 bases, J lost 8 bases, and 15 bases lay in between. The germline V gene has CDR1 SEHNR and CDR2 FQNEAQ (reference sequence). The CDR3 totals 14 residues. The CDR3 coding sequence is TGTGCCAGCAGCTTACAATCGGGAAGAGACGGCTACACCTTC. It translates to CASSLQSGRDGYTF. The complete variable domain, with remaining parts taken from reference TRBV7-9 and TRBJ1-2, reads DTGVSQNPRHKITKRGQNVTFRCDPISEHNRLYWYRQTLGQGPEFLTYFQNEAQLEKSRLLSDRFSAERPKGSFSTLEIQRTEQGDSAMYLCASSLQSGRDGYTFGSGTRLTVV.

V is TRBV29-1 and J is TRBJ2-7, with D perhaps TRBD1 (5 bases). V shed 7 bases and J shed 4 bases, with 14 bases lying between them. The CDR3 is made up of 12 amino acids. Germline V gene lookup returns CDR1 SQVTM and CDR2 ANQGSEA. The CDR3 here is CSAARQGYEQYF. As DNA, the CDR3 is TGCAGCGCAGCTCGGCAGGGTTACGAGCAGTACTTC.

CDR3 protein: CASSSDRVMAKLFF. The DNA of the CDR3 is TGTGCCAGCAGTTCAGACAGGGTTATGGCAAAACTGTTTTTT. The rearrangement joins TRBV27 to TRBJ1-4; TRBD1 aligns across 7 bases. CDR1 and CDR2 from the germline V gene are MNHEY and SMNVEV (reference sequence). The CDR3 has 14 amino acids. With V trimmed by 4 bases and J by 10 bases, 9 bases remained unmatched. Variable domain in full (rest from reference TRBV27 and TRBJ1-4): EAQVTQNPRYLITVTGKKLTVTCSQNMNHEYMSWYRQDPGLGLRQIYYSMNVEVTDKGDVPEGYKVSRKEKRNFPLILESPSPNQTSLYFCASSSDRVMAKLFFGSGTQLSVL.

The DNA for the CDR3 is TGTGCCAGCCAACTCGGGGGGTACACAGATACGCAGTATTTT. Protein: CASQLGGYTDTQYF. This chain joins TRBV7-3 and TRBJ2-3; 7 bases are a match to TRBD2. Germline V gene sequence: CDR1 SGHTA, CDR2 FQGTGA. Unmatched junction bases numbered 7, after V lost 8 bases and J lost 2 bases. The CDR3 covers 14 residues.

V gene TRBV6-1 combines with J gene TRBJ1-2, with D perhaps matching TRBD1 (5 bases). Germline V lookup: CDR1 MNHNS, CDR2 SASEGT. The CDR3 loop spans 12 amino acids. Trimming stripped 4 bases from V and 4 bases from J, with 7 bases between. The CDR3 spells CASSAGLYGYTF. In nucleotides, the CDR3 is TGTGCCAGCAGTGCGGGGCTCTATGGCTACACCTTC.

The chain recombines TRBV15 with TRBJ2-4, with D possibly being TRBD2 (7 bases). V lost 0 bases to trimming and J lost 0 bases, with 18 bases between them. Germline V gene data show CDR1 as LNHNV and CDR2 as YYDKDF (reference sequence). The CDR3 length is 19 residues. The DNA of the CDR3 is TGTGCCACCAGCAGAGATTCTGGCGGGGGCCCTTTAGCCAAAAACATTCAGTACTTC. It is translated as CATSRDSGGGPLAKNIQYF.

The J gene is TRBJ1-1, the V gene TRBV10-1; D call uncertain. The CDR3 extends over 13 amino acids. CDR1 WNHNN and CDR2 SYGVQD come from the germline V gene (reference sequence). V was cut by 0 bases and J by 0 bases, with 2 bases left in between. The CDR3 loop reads CASSESVNTEAFF. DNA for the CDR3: TGCGCCAGCAGTGAGTCGGTGAACACTGAAGCTTTCTTT.

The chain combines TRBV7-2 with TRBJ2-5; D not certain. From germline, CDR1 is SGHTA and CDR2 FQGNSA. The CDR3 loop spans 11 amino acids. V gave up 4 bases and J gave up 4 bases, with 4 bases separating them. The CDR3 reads CASSSGETQYF. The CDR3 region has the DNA TGTGCCAGCAGCTCTGGAGAGACCCAGTACTTC.

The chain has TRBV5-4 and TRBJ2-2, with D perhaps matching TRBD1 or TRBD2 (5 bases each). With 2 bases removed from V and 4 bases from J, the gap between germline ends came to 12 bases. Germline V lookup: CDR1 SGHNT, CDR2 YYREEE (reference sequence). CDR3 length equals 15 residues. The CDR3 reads CASSFRDAGTGELFF. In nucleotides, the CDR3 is TGTGCCAGCAGCTTTCGGGACGCCGGCACCGGGGAGCTGTTTTTT.

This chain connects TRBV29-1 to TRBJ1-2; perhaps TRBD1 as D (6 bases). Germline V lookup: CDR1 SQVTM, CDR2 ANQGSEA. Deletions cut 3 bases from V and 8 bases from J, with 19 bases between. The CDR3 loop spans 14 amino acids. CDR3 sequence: CSVDSFPGRGGYTF. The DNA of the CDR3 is TGCAGCGTTGATAGTTTCCCAGGGAGGGGGGGCTACACCTTC. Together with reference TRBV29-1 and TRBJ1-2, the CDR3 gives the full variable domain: SAVISQKPSRDICQRGTSLTIQCQVDSQVTMMFWYRQQPGQSLTLIATANQGSEATYESGFVIDKFPISRPNLTFSTLTVSNMSPEDSSIYLCSVDSFPGRGGYTFGSGTRLTVV.

DNA of the CDR3: TGCGCCAGCAGTGAATCATACGAGCAGTACTTC. Its protein product is CASSESYEQYF. The chain is built from TRBV10-2 and TRBJ2-7, with D hard to call. Looked up from germline, CDR1 is WSHSY and CDR2 is SAAADI. V gave up 3 bases and J gave up 4 bases, with 4 bases separating them. The length of the CDR3 is 11 residues.

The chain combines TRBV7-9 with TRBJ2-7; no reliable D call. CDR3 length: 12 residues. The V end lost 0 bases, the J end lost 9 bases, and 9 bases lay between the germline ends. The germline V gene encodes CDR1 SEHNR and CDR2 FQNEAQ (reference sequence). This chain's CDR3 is CASSLAPHVQYF. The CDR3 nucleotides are TGTGCCAGCAGCTTAGCCCCGCATGTGCAGTACTTC.

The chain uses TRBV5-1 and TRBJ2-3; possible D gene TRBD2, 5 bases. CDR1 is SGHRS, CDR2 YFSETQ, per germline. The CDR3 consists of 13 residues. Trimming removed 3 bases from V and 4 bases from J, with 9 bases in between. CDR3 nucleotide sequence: TGCGCCAGCAGCTCCTCAGCGGCAGATACGCAGTATTTT. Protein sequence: CASSSSAADTQYF.

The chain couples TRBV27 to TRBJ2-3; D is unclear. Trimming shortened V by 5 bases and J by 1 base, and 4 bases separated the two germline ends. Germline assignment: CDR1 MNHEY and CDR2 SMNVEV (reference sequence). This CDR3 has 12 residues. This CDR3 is CASSPGTDTQYF. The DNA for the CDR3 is TGTGCCAGCAGTCCGGGCACAGATACGCAGTATTTT.

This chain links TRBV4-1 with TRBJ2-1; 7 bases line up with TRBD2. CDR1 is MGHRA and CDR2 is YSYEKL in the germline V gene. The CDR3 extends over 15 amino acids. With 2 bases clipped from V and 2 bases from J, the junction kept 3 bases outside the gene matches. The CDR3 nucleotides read TGCGCCAGCAGCCAAATTACTAGCGCCTACAATGAGCAGTTCTTC. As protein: CASSQITSAYNEQFF.

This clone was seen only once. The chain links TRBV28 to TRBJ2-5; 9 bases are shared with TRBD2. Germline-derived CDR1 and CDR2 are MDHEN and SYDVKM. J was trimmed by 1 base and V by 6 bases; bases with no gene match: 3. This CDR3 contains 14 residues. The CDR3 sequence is CASRLAGAQETQYF. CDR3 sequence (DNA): TGTGCCAGCAGGTTAGCGGGGGCCCAAGAGACCCAGTACTTC.

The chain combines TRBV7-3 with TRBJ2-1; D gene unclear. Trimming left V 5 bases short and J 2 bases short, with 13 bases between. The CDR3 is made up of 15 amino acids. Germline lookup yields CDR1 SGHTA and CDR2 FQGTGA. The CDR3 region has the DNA TGTGCCAGCAGCCCGCAGGAGAGCCCCTACAATGAGCAGTTCTTC. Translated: CASSPQESPYNEQFF.

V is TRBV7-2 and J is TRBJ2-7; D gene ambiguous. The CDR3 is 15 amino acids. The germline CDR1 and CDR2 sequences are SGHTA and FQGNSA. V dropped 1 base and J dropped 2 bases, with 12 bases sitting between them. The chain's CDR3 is CASSLDASAPYEQYF. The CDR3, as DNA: TGTGCCAGCAGCTTAGACGCATCCGCCCCCTACGAGCAGTACTTC.

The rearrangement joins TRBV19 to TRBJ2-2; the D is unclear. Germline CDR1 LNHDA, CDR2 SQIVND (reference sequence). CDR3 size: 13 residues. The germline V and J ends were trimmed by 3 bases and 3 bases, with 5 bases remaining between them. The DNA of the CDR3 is TGTGCCAGTAGTATCCCGCACACCGGGGAGCTGTTTTTT. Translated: CASSIPHTGELFF.

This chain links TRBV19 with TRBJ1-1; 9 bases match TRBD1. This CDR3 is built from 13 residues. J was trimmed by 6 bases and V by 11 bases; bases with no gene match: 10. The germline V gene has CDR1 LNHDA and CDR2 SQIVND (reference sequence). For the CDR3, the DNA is TGTGCCGCCCTCGGACAGGGGATCGCTGAAGCTTTCTTT. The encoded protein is CAALGQGIAEAFF.

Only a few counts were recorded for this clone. DNA of the CDR3: TGTGCCTGGAGTCGACAGGGGAGCACTGAAGCTTTCTTT. Translated: CAWSRQGSTEAFF. V usage is TRBV30 and J usage is TRBJ1-1, with 8 bases fitting TRBD1. CDR1 is GTSNPN and CDR2 is SVGIG in the germline V gene (reference sequence). Trimming cost V 2 bases and J 4 bases; bases outside gene matches: 3. This CDR3 is 13 amino acids long.

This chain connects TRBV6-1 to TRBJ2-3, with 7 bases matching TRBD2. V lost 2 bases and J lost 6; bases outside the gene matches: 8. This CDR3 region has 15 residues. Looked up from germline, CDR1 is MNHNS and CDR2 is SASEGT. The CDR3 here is CASSERWEGRDTQYF. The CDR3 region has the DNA TGTGCCAGCAGTGAAAGGTGGGAGGGGAGGGATACGCAGTATTTT.